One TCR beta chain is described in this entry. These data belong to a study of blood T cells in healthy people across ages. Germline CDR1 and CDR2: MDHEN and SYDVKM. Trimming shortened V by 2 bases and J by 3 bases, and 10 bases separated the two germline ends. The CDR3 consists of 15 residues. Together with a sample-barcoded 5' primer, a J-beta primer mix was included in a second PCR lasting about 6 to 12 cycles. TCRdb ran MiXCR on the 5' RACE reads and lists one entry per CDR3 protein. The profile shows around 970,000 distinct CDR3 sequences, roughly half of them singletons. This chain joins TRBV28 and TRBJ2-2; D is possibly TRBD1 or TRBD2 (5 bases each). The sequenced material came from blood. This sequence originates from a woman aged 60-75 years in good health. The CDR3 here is CASSLMGPYTGELFF. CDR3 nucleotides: TGTGCCAGCAGTTTAATGGGACCCTACACCGGGGAGCTGTTTTTT.